One TCR beta chain is described in this entry. In its sample, this clone was seen a few times. Its antigen remains undetermined. Per-base quality was not reported, and no clone a single base away is much larger than it. This entry comes from a study of cytomegalovirus exposure and HLA in healthy donors (dated by TCRdb to about 2017). With regard to the full study: In an earlier analysis of 587 of the donors, approximately 300 Gb of sequence data and 117 million unique TCR beta sequences from some 170 million T cells were reported. To predict cytomegalovirus infection status, the study brought together high-throughput TCR immunosequencing, statistical association of individual TCRs with disease status, and machine learning. To study patterns of TCR occurrence, a later analysis re-analyzed previously published TCR beta repertoires from 666 donors and added high-resolution HLA genotyping. Among roughly 400 genotyped donors of the cohort, an average of around 240,000 unique TCR beta nucleotide sequences was sequenced per donor, of which approximately 19% were non-productive. An earlier analysis of 587 of the donors used high-throughput TCR beta sequencing to judge whether each TCR beta V gene segment behaved as functional or pseudogenic. The number of donors typed differed by locus, with roughly 629-640 for A, B, C, DRB1 and DQB1, 522 for DQA1, 606 for DPA1, and over 400 for DPB1. Roughly five DR-DQ haplotypes were handled as single units for association and clustering because linkage in the cohort was strong. Every discovery cohort repertoire had been produced on one sequencing platform. Genome-wide SNP genotypes for about 65% of the 666 donors were used in a later genetic analysis, which treated that subset as a discovery cohort. Among the roughly 390 genotyped donors, about 85% belonged to the genetic ancestry cluster associated with self-reported Caucasian donors. Using immunosequencing, the study profiled T cell repertoires from 550 to 750 subjects and related those repertoires to cytomegalovirus serostatus. Donor age, sex, ethnicity and CMV serostatus were compiled together with the repertoire data. The study aimed to test whether signatures of past pathogen exposure could be identified by cataloging public T cell receptors. In addition to the first cohort of about 650 subjects, a separate validation cohort of around 110 different subjects was used. The later analysis used no new phenotypic data to find candidate immune exposures, relying instead on TCR beta sequences and their occurrence across donors. Roughly 300 gigabases of sequencing data and around 90 million unique TCR sequences made up an early release that covered about 640 HLA-typed donors. Class I and class II HLA loci were covered by the typing at four-digit resolution. The paper as a whole reports these results and caveats: Because counts were too low, roughly 17 rarely observed V segments, including chromosome 9 orphons, were left out of the earlier analysis of some 640 of the donors. A later genetic analysis reported fewer N-insertions in productive TCRs among donors in an Asian-associated ancestry cluster than the roughly 700-donor mean. In vitro tests confirmed that a few of the cytomegalovirus-associated TCR beta chains recognize cytomegalovirus antigens. The study gave a list of some 150 TCR beta chains associated with cytomegalovirus. Because HLA typing was missing for some donors at each locus, association tests included only the typed subset. According to the authors, the approach could potentially be generalized to other disease states and immunological phenotypes. The 87-base-pair reads could not distinguish some IMGT-functional V segments, including TRBV6-2 and TRBV6-3, so those segments were excluded. An association between a missense DCLRE1C variant and V-gene and J-gene trimming of TCR beta chains was found in a later genetic analysis and replicated in an independent cohort. In this cohort, only TCR beta chains were sequenced, and detectable features were limited by the absence of alpha or paired-chain data. In an earlier analysis of 450 to 750 of the donors, most TCR beta V segments appeared in productive rearrangements about 87% or about 30% of the time, broadly matching IMGT annotations. Roughly uniform sequencing depth across donors was assumed in presence/absence analyses, although this assumption may not hold. Compared with equally common non-associated chains, HLA-associated TCR beta chains in a later analysis were more clonally expanded and had lower generation probabilities. Correlated functional status among segregating V segments might reflect linkage disequilibrium, but an unknown experimental factor could not be ruled out. A cluster of highly shared sequence variants was judged likely to be a technical artifact of the sequencing pipeline. For the cohort, immune exposure information was limited to CMV serostatus. In both the original and validation cohorts, the classifier was reported to diagnose cytomegalovirus status with high specificity and sensitivity. A further reported finding was that TCR beta sequences accurately predicted the HLA-A and HLA-B alleles for most subjects in the first cohort. A later analysis found that most CMV-associated TCR beta chains appeared HLA-restricted, with HLA associations seemingly driven largely by CMV exposure. When HLA alleles, especially DR and DQ, strongly co-occurred, TCR associations were difficult to assign to individual alleles. At a false discovery rate of 0.05, a later analysis linked 15,000 to 20,000 TCR beta sequences to specific HLA alleles. A later analysis found that TCR association rates varied across HLA loci, with DRB1 alleles showing the most associated TCRs and HLA-C alleles the fewest. Most TCR sequences were observed very rarely across donors, whereas some public TCRs were present in many individuals. A later analysis reported that several top co-occurrence clusters appeared linked to parvovirus B19, influenza, CMV and Epstein-Barr virus.

The cohort consisted of 600 to 700 healthy bone marrow donors. At the time of sampling, all cohort members were nominally healthy, though unrecorded immune exposures were likely present. The donor tested CMV seronegative, placing the donor among the approximately 400 seronegative members of the cohort. Each donor provided a peripheral blood sample, and peripheral blood mononuclear cells were used for TCR beta sequencing. Genomic DNA was extracted from the blood cell samples with the Qiagen DNeasy Blood Extraction Kit. V is trimmed back by 4 bases and J by 2 bases, and the junction contains 11 bases that no gene match accounts for. Via the germline V gene, CDR1 is MNHEY and CDR2 SVGAGI. The cysteine opens and the phenylalanine closes a CDR3 of 16 amino acids. Just the 48-base CDR3 DNA is kept, in frame starting at base 1. Library preparation employed the immunoSEQ multiplex PCR assay. The multiplex PCR relied on a mix of 60 forward primers for TCR Vbeta segments and 13 reverse primers for TCR Jbeta segments. Amplification of the CDR3 region of rearranged TCR beta genes was performed with a multiplex PCR assay on genomic DNA. Amplified TCR beta libraries were sequenced as 87-base-pair reads on the Illumina HiSeq System. Per the authors' processing: Across the 700 or so repertoires, a later analysis counted 78 million or so unique TCR beta chains, around 11 million of which were shared by at least two donors. Raw reads were error-corrected and collapsed into unique sequences by a nearest-neighbor algorithm in which closely related sequences were merged to remove PCR and sequencing errors. V, D and J gene segments were assigned by aligning CDR3 sequences to IMGT reference sequences. For a sequence to be retained, at least a six-nucleotide match to both a V gene segment and a J gene segment was required. Rearrangements were called productive when the CDR3 lacked stop codons and stayed in frame with V and J; all others were non-productive. Following IMGT convention, CDR3 was defined as the stretch from the second conserved V-encoded cysteine up to the conserved J-encoded phenylalanine. The earlier analysis of about 590 of the donors excluded sequences that lacked an unambiguous match to a single V gene segment. An earlier analysis of 587 of the donors classified V segments as functional when productive rearrangements were above 56.7% and as segregating when the standard deviation between donors was above 5%. A statistical classification framework was built for diagnosing cytomegalovirus status from the catalog of TCR beta chain sequences. In a later analysis, V and J genes were assigned by comparing TCR nucleotide sequences against IMGT/GENE-DB human TR gene sequences. Using the TCRdist pipeline, a later analysis assigned CDR3 sequences along with most-parsimonious VDJ recombination scenarios. In a later analysis, every TCR beta chain was defined by the combination of its CDR3 amino acid sequence and its V-gene family, and reads without a unique V-gene family were dropped. A later analysis removed 600 or so highly shared, low-generation-probability nucleotide sequences to deal with suspected cross-contamination and a sequencing artifact. A later analysis calculated a clonal expansion index for each public chain from normalized within-repertoire ranks of inferred template counts. In a later analysis, generation probabilities were computed with a VDJ recombination model fitted to out-of-frame rearrangements, and the resulting probabilities were checked against IGoR. Hypergeometric tests were used in a later analysis to score TCR-TCR, TCR-HLA and TCR-CMV co-occurrence, with a repertoire-size bias correction applied to the TCR pairs. In a later analysis, false discovery rates were estimated by permuting HLA or CMV assignments 20 times. In a later analysis, co-occurring TCRs were grouped using DBSCAN, and TCRdist sequence similarity was added for clustering within HLA-allele-positive subsets. Co-occurrence clustering excluded repertoires with fewer than 30,000 or more than 120,000 public chains, plus five with anomalous nucleotide sharing. TCRdb carries this immuneACCESS record with in-frame sequences only. Its versions omit some clonotypes, under half of them owing to an unresolved V gene in the studies checked, with the rest unexplained. That table supplies the V and J calls and clone size; D and trimming were determined from the DNA. The sample yields 90,000 to 100,000 clones; 76% were counted once. Jointly, the top ten make up roughly 2% of the sample.

Sequenced: PBMCs. The receptor chain draws on TRBV6-5 and TRBJ2-7; 7 of the junction bases match TRBD1. This sequence originates from a man between 40 and 49 years old in good health and CMV-seronegative. The CDR3 region has the sequence CASSSVIGTATYEQYF. The DNA sequence is as follows: TGTGCCAGCAGTTCAGTAATCGGGACAGCAACCTACGAGCAGTACTTC.